Listed below are T cell receptor beta chains from one sample, sequenced in a study of T cells expressing NK-cell markers. TCRdb re-called the 5' RACE reads, yielding one record per CDR3 amino acid sequence without DNA. The sample has 500,000 to 700,000 distinct CDR3 sequences; the top ten hold 3.5% to 4.5%. The sample comprised blood T cells: a sorted CD56 or NKG2C T cell subset, CD4+ or CD8+ T cells, or bulk PBMC T cells (not recorded which). These receptors were obtained from a man between 18 and 29 years old in good health. The CDR3 runs from the conserved cysteine through the conserved F or W.

>TRBV7-2|TRBJ2-3
CASSQGAGPGNTQYF
>TRBV4-2|TRBJ2-7
CASSQGGTNTYEQYF
>TRBV20-1|TRBJ2-3
CSASEDRVNTDTQYF
>TRBV10-2|TRBJ1-1
CASRRDGTNTEAFF
>TRBV5-1|TRBJ1-1
CASSLRRGRVTEAFF
>TRBV5-6|TRBJ2-4
CASSIGVNIQYF
>TRBV18|TRBJ1-4
CASSPPGGGKLFF
>TRBV12-3/TRBV12-4|TRBJ2-1
CASSLTGSRGYNEQFF
>TRBV20-1|TRBJ1-6
CSARYVVGFGYNSPLHF
>TRBV12-3/TRBV12-4|TRBJ1-6
CASTLAGSPLHF
>TRBV11-2|TRBJ2-5
CASSSGRGVKETQYF
>TRBV14|TRBJ2-1
CASSGTGVYHEQFF
>TRBV5-1|TRBJ1-2
CASSLAGSSGYTF
>TRBV12-3/TRBV12-4|TRBJ2-5
CASSLGATGRKETQYF
>TRBV5-6|TRBJ2-7
CASSDAQGIVRYEQYF
>TRBV2|TRBJ2-1
CASSEGGYHPFF
>TRBV5-5|TRBJ2-1
CASSFQSSSYNEQFF
>TRBV6-5|TRBJ1-6
CASSYYNRGSPLHF
>TRBV5-1|TRBJ2-3
CASSLVTSGRTDTQYF
>TRBV7-8|TRBJ1-5
CASRPDRQHNQPQHF
>TRBV20-1|TRBJ2-3
CSARLAGGFIDTQYF
>TRBV28|TRBJ2-1
CASLLAGVSYNEQFF
>TRBV7-8|TRBJ2-5
CASSPRWGRETQYF
>TRBV5-5|TRBJ1-5
CASSLSGTGVGNQPQHF
>TRBV4-3|TRBJ1-2
CASSLTGGRDDGYTF